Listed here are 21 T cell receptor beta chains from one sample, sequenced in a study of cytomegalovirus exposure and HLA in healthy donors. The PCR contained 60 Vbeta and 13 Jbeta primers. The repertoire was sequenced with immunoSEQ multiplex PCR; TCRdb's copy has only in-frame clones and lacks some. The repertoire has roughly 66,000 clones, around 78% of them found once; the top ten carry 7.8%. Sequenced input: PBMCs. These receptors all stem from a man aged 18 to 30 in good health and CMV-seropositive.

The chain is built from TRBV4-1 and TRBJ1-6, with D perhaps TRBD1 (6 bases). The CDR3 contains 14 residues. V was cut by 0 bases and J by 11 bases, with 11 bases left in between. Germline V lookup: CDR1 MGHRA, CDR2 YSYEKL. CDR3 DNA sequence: TGCGCCAGCAGCCAAGATACAGGGATCGCACCCCTCCACTTT. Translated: CASSQDTGIAPLHF.

CDR3 protein: CASSYILGNEQFF. In DNA form, the CDR3 reads TGTGCCAGCAGCTACATCCTAGGAAATGAGCAGTTCTTC. The chain couples TRBV7-2 to TRBJ2-1; the D is unclear. The germline V gene encodes CDR1 SGHTA and CDR2 FQGNSA. Trimming cost V 4 bases and J 7 bases, with 11 bases left between them. CDR3 length equals 13 residues.

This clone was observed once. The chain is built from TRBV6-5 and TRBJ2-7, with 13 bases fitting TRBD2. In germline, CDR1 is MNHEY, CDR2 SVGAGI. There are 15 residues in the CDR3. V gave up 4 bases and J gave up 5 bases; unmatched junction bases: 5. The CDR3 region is CASSSGLAGVDEQYF. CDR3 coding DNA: TGTGCCAGCAGTTCCGGACTAGCGGGAGTAGACGAGCAGTACTTC.

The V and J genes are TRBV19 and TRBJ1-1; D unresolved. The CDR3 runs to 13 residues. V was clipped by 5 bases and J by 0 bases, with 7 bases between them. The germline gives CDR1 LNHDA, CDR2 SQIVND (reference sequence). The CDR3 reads CASSDSLNTEAFF. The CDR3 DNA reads TGTGCCAGTAGTGACTCACTGAACACTGAAGCTTTCTTT.

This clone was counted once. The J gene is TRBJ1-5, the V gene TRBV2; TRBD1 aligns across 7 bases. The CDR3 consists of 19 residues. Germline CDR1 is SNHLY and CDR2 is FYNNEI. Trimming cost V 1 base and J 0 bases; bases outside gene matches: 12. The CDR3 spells CASSEEGARRFTSNQPQHF. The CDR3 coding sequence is TGTGCCAGCAGTGAAGAGGGGGCGAGGAGATTTACTAGCAATCAGCCCCAGCATTTT.

CDR3 sequence reads: CASSQGWGEQPQHF. The CDR3 coding sequence is TGTGCCAGTAGTCAAGGCTGGGGCGAACAGCCCCAGCATTTT. The V gene is TRBV19, the J gene TRBJ1-5; a weak D match, TRBD1 (5 bases). V lost 5 bases to trimming and J lost 7 bases, with 15 bases between them. The CDR3 loop spans 14 amino acids. Germline V CDR1 and CDR2: LNHDA, SQIVND (reference sequence).

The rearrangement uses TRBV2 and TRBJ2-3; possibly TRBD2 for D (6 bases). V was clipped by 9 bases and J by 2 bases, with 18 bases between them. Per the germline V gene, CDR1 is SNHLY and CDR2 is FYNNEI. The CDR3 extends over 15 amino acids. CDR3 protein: CASVLRDWTTDTQYF. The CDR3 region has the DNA TGTGCCAGTGTCTTACGGGACTGGACCACAGATACGCAGTATTTT.

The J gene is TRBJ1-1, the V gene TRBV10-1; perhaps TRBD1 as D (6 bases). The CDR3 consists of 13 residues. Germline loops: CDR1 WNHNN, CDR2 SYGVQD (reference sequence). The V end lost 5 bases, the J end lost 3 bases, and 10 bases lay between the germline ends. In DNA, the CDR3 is TGCGCCAGCAGTACGACAGGCCACACTGAAGCTTTCTTT. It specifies CASSTTGHTEAFF.

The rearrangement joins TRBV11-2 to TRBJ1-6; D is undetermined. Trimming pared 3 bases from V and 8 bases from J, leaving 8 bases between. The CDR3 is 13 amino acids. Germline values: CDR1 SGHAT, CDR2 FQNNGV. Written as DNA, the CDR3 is TGTGCCAGCAGCTTGGAGGGAGATTCACCCCTCCACTTT. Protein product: CASSLEGDSPLHF. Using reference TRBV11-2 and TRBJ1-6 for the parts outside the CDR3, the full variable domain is EAGVAQSPRYKIIEKRQSVAFWCNPISGHATLYWYQQILGQGPKLLIQFQNNGVVDDSQLPKDRFSAERLKGVDSTLKIQPAKLEDSAVYLCASSLEGDSPLHFGNGTRLTVT.

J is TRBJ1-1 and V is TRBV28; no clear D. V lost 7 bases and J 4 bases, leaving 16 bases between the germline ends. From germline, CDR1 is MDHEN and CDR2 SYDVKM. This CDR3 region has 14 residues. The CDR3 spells CASTPSRGGTEAFF. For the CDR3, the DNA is TGTGCCAGCACCCCTAGCCGGGGAGGCACTGAAGCTTTCTTT.

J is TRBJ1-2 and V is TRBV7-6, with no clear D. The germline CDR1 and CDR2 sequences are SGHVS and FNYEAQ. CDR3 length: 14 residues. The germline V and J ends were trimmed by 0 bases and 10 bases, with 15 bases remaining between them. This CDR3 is CASSLALYSGDYTF. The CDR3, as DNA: TGTGCCAGCAGCTTAGCATTGTATTCCGGGGACTACACCTTC. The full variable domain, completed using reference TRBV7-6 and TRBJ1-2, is GAGVSQSPRYKVTKRGQDVALRCDPISGHVSLYWYRQALGQGPEFLTYFNYEAQQDKSGLPNDRFSAERPEGSISTLTIQRTEQRDSAMYRCASSLALYSGDYTFGSGTRLTVV.

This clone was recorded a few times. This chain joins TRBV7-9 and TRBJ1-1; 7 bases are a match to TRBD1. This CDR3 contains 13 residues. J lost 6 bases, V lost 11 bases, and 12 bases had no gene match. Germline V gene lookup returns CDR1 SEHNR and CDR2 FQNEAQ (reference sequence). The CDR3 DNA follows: TGTGCCGGGACAGCTGATATGTTCGCTGAAGCTTTCTTT. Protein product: CAGTADMFAEAFF.

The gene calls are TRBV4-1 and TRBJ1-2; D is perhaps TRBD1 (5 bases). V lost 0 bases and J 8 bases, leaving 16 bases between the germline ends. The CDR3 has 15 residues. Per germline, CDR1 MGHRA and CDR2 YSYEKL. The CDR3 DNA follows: TGCGCCAGCAGCCAAGATCAGACAGCTTTTGAGGGCTACACCTTC. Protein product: CASSQDQTAFEGYTF.

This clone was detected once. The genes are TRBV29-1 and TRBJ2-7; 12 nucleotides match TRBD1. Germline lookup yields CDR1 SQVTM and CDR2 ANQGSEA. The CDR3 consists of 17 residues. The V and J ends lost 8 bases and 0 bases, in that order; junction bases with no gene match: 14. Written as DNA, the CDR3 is TGCAGCATCTCCGGGACAGGGGGCGTGGGTTTCTCCTACGAGCAGTACTTC. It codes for CSISGTGGVGFSYEQYF.

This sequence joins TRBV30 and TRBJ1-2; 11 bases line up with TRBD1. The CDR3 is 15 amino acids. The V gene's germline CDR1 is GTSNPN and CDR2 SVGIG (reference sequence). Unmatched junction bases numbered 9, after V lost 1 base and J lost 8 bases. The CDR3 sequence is CAWSAGTGGLGGYTF. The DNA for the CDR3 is TGTGCCTGGAGTGCTGGGACAGGGGGACTGGGAGGCTACACCTTC.

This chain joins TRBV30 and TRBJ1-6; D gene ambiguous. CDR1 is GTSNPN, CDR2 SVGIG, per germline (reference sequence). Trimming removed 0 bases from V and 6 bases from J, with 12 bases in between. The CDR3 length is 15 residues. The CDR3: CAWSVFEAGNSPLHF. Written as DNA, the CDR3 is TGTGCCTGGAGTGTCTTTGAAGCTGGTAATTCACCCCTCCACTTT. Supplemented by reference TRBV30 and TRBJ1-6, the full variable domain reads SQTIHQWPATLVQPVGSPLSLECTVEGTSNPNLYWYRQAAGRGLQLLFYSVGIGQISSEVPQNLSASRPQDRQFILSSKKLLLSDSGFYLCAWSVFEAGNSPLHFGNGTRLTVT.

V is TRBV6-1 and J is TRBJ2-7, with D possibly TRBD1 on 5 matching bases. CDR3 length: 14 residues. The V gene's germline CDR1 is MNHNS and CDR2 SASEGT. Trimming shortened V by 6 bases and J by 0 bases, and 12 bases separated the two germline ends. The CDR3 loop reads CASSQLTDSYEQYF. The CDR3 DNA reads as TGTGCCAGCAGCCAATTGACAGACTCCTACGAGCAGTACTTC.

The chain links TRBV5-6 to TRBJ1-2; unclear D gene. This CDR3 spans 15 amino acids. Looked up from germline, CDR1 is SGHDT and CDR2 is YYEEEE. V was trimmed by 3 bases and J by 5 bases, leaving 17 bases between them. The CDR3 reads CASSSNPGNDYGYTF. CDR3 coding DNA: TGTGCCAGCAGCTCGAATCCCGGGAACGATTATGGCTACACCTTC.

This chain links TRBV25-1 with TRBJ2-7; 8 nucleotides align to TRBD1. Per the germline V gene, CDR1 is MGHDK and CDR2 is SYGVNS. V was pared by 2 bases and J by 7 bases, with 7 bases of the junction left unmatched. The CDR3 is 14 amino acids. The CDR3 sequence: CASSEGQGSGEQYF. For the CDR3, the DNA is TGTGCCAGCAGTGAAGGACAGGGTTCGGGAGAGCAGTACTTC.

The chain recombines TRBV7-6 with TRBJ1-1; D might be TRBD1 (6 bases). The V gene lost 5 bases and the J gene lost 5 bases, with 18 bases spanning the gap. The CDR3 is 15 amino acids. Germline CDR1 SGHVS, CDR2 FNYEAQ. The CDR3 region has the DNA TGTGCCAGCAGCCCACCCGGGGGGCTGGGAACTGAAGCTTTCTTT. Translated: CASSPPGGLGTEAFF.

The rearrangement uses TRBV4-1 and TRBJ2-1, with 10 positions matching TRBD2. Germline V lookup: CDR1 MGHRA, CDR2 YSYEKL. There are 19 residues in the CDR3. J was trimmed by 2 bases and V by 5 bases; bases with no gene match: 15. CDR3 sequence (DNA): TGCGCCAGCAGCGGACCGGGACTAGCGAAAAAAGGCGCCTACAATGAGCAGTTCTTC. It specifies CASSGPGLAKKGAYNEQFF.